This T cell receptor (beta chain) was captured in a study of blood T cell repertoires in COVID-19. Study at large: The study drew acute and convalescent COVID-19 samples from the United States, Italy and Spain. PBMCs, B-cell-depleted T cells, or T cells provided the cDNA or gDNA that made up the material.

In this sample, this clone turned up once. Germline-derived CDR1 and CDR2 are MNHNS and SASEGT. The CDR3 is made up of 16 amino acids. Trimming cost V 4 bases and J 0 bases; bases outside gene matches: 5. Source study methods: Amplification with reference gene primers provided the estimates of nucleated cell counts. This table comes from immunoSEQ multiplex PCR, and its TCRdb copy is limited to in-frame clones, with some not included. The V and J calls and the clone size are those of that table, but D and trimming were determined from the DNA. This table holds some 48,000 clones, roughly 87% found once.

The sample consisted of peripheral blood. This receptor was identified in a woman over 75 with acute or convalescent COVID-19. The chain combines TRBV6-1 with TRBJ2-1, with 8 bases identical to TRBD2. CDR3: CASSAQRGSSYNEQFF. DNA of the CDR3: TGTGCCAGCAGTGCTCAGCGGGGGAGCTCCTACAATGAGCAGTTCTTC.